Listed here are 6 T cell receptor beta chains from one sample, sequenced in a study of T cells in Graves' hyperthyroidism and ophthalmopathy. RNA transcripts served as the template for amplifying TCR beta CDR3 regions. Initially, a first-round RT-PCR of the TCR CDR3 employed the HTBI primer set. TCRdb re-called the multiplex PCR reads through MiXCR, storing one row per CDR3 protein. The table includes about 270,000 distinct CDR3 sequences, 22% detected once. Material: blood. The receptors shown here come from a man aged 25 to 40 with Graves' ophthalmopathy.

The chain carries TRBV29-1 and TRBJ1-3; a weak D match, TRBD1 (6 bases). The germline V gene encodes CDR1 SQVTM and CDR2 ANQGSEA. V gave up 6 bases and J gave up 2 bases, with 11 bases separating them. The CDR3 spans 13 residues. CDR3 loop: CSVEKGAGNTIYF. For the CDR3, the DNA is TGCAGCGTCGAAAAGGGGGCTGGAAACACCATATATTTT.

This chain uses TRBV29-1 with TRBJ2-7; no reliable D call. The CDR3 consists of 14 residues. Looked up from germline, CDR1 is SQVTM and CDR2 is ANQGSEA. V lost 3 bases and J 6 bases, leaving 18 bases between the germline ends. DNA for the CDR3: TGCAGCGTTGAGCTATCTGGACGTATACCCGAGCAGTACTTC. Protein product: CSVELSGRIPEQYF.

This clonotype was counted between two and nine times. This chain's CDR3 is CASGLGTGEKLFF. The CDR3 DNA is TGTGCTAGTGGTTTGGGGACGGGTGAAAAACTGTTTTTT. J is TRBJ1-4 and V is TRBV12-5; no clear D. This CDR3 contains 13 residues. Trimming cost V 1 base and J 7 bases, with 7 bases left between them. Germline loops: CDR1 LGHNT, CDR2 FRNRAP.

This clonotype appeared a single time. At one boundary the junction diverges from the germline segment, which might be a read error. J is TRBJ2-1 and V is TRBV29-1, with 8 bases aligning to TRBD2. There are 12 residues in the CDR3. Germline V lookup: CDR1 SQVTM, CDR2 ANQGSEA. CDR3 nucleotide sequence: TGCAACGTTGTTCGAGCGGGAGACGAGCAGTTCTTC. It codes for CNVVRAGDEQFF.

This chain uses TRBV10-3 with TRBJ2-7; TRBD2 might be the D (6 bases). The CDR3 has 13 residues. Trimming took 5 bases from V and 1 from J, leaving 9 bases between them. Germline CDR1 reads ENHRY; CDR2 reads SYGVKD. This CDR3 reads CAISRLESYEQYF. CDR3 DNA sequence: TGTGCCATCAGTCGACTAGAATCCTACGAGCAGTACTTC.

This sequence joins TRBV6-6 and TRBJ2-7, with 8 bases fitting TRBD1. The CDR3 is 14 residues long. Germline values: CDR1 MNHNY, CDR2 SVGAGI (reference sequence). V shed 0 bases and J 5 bases; nucleotides not matched to a gene: 3. The CDR3 DNA sequence: TGTGCCAGCAGTTACTCCAGGGGGCTGGACGAGCAGTACTTC. It translates to CASSYSRGLDEQYF.